A selection of T cell receptor beta chains follows, all from one sample in a study of neoadjuvant anti-PD-1 for oral cavity cancer. The table came from immunoSEQ multiplex PCR; TCRdb's copy has only in-frame clones and leaves some out. In the table there are approximately 68,000 clones, less than 90% of which are singletons. The input for sequencing was PBMCs, taken after nivolumab (anti-PD-1) treatment. The receptor set was obtained from a person between 40 and 85 years old with oral cavity squamous cell carcinoma. Each CDR3 is given with its conserved first and last residue. A D gene is named only where the DNA matches it firmly. A clone size is listed for some rows: how often the clone was seen (once, few, many), or a class if it is expanded.

v_gene	abundance	j_gene	d_gene	CDR3nt	CDR3aa
TRBV7-9	NA	TRBJ2-2	NA	TGTGCCAGCAGCTTTAATTATGCGGTGAACACCGGGGAGCTGTTTTTT	CASSFNYAVNTGELFF
TRBV6-1	NA	TRBJ2-4	NA	TGTGCCAGCAGAGACCAGGGACCCGGCATTCAGTACTTC	CASRDQGPGIQYF
TRBV14	NA	TRBJ2-3	TRBD1	TGTGCCAGCAGCCCCTTGACAGGGGGAAGAGATACGCAGTATTTT	CASSPLTGGRDTQYF
TRBV5-1	NA	TRBJ2-7	TRBD1	TGCGCCAGCAGCTTACCAATCTCCCTACAGGGGAATCCCCGACCCACAATATACGAGCAGTACTTC	CASSLPISLQGNPRPTIYEQYF
TRBV7-3	NA	TRBJ2-1	NA	TGTGCCAGCAGTGAAAGGGGGACGTCCTACAATGAGCAGTTCTTC	CASSERGTSYNEQFF
TRBV27	once	TRBJ2-1	TRBD2	TGTGCCAGCAGTTTATCCCACCGACTGGGGGTTCGGGACTATACCTACAATGAGCAGTTCTTC	CASSLSHRLGVRDYTYNEQFF
TRBV6-5	NA	TRBJ2-3	NA	TGTGCCAGCAGTTACTCTCAGGGAGATACGCAGTATTTT	CASSYSQGDTQYF
TRBV25-1	NA	TRBJ2-2	NA	TGTGCCAGCAGTGTAACCGGGACTCAAACCGGGGAGCTGTTTTTT	CASSVTGTQTGELFF
TRBV13	few	TRBJ2-5	NA	TGTGCCAGCAGCTTAGATTTGCAGACCAGGGTGACCCAGTACTTC	CASSLDLQTRVTQYF
TRBV12-1	NA	TRBJ1-1	NA	TGTGCCAGCAGCTTTGGATGGGTTGCTGAAGCTTTCTTT	CASSFGWVAEAFF
TRBV4-1	NA	TRBJ1-6	NA	TGCGCCAGCAGCCTCCGGGACGTTGGCGGTAATTCACCCCTCCACTTT	CASSLRDVGGNSPLHF
TRBV5-5	NA	TRBJ2-1	TRBD2	TGTGCCAGCAGCTGGCGGGGGGGCAATGAGCAGTTCTTC	CASSWRGGNEQFF
TRBV28	NA	TRBJ2-1	TRBD2	TGTGCCAGCACTCAGAGCGGGAATGCCTACAATGAGCAGTTCTTC	CASTQSGNAYNEQFF
TRBV5-4	NA	TRBJ2-1	TRBD2	TGTGCCAGCAGCTTGGAACCGGGACTAGCGGGGTCCTCCTACAATGAGCAGTTCTTC	CASSLEPGLAGSSYNEQFF
TRBV2	NA	TRBJ2-2	TRBD1	TGTGCCAGCCCTAAGACAGGGACGAACACCGGGGAGCTGTTTTTT	CASPKTGTNTGELFF
TRBV2	NA	TRBJ1-5	NA	TGTGCCAGCAGTGACAGTTCCCTAAGCAATCAGCCCCAGCATTTT	CASSDSSLSNQPQHF
TRBV19	NA	TRBJ1-2	NA	TGTGCCAGTAGGACCCCGGCCAGGGGTACGAGTGGCTACACCTTC	CASRTPARGTSGYTF
TRBV7-9	NA	TRBJ2-1	NA	TGTGCCAGCAGCTTAATGGCTTCAGTAGCAAACAATGAGCAGTTCTTC	CASSLMASVANNEQFF
TRBV5-1	NA	TRBJ1-1	TRBD1	TGCGCCAGCAGCCAAACACAGGGGAATACTGAAGCTTTCTTT	CASSQTQGNTEAFF
TRBV18	once	TRBJ1-5	NA	TGTGCCAGCTCACCCACTGAGGCTTATAGCAATCAGCCCCAGCATTTT	CASSPTEAYSNQPQHF
TRBV14	NA	TRBJ2-3	TRBD2	TGTGCCAGCAGCCAAGACCCGTGGACTAGCGTGGGAGATACGCAGTATTTT	CASSQDPWTSVGDTQYF
TRBV6-1	NA	TRBJ1-4	NA	TGTGCCAGCAGTGAAACGGGGGGCGGTGAAAAACTGTTTTTT	CASSETGGGEKLFF
TRBV2	NA	TRBJ2-3	NA	TGTGCCAGCAGTGAAGCGCGAATCACAGATACGCAGTATTTT	CASSEARITDTQYF
TRBV4-1	NA	TRBJ1-1	TRBD1	TGCGCCAGCAGCGGACCGACAGGGGCGGACGAAGCTTTCTTT	CASSGPTGADEAFF
TRBV5-1	NA	TRBJ2-3	TRBD2	TGCGCCAGCAGCCGGCGGGGGGTAGCGGGAGGAGGAGATACGCAGTATTTT	CASSRRGVAGGGDTQYF
TRBV6-5	NA	TRBJ2-5	TRBD2	TGTGCCAGCTTAGACTGGACTAGCGGACAAGAGACCCAGTACTTC	CASLDWTSGQETQYF
TRBV11-2	NA	TRBJ2-3	NA	TGTGCCAGCGGCAGGGGGGCAACTACAGATACGCAGTATTTT	CASGRGATTDTQYF
TRBV5-4	NA	TRBJ2-5	TRBD1	TGTGCCAGCAGCTTGGCCCTTTTGACAGGGCCCCAAGAGACCCAGTACTTC	CASSLALLTGPQETQYF
TRBV28	NA	TRBJ2-7	NA	TGTGCCAGCAGTACCCAATACGAGCAGTACTTC	CASSTQYEQYF
TRBV5-1	NA	TRBJ1-4	TRBD1	TGCGCCAGCAGCTTGGCTCGACAGGGGTACGGAAAACTGTTTTTT	CASSLARQGYGKLFF
TRBV11-1	NA	TRBJ2-2	NA	TGTGCCAGCAACCGGCCGGGATCGGGCACCGGGGAGCTGTTTTTT	CASNRPGSGTGELFF
TRBV27	once	TRBJ1-5	NA	TGTGCCAGCAGCCAGATTGGCAGGTTTGGCAATCAGCCCCAGCATTTT	CASSQIGRFGNQPQHF
TRBV7-3	NA	TRBJ2-5	NA	TGTGCCAGCAGCTCTTCCGTCGGGACCGTGGGGAAAGAGACCCAGTACTTC	CASSSSVGTVGKETQYF
TRBV9	once	TRBJ2-5	NA	TGTGCCAGCAGCGTAGCTCCTGGGGAAGAGACCCAGTACTTC	CASSVAPGEETQYF
TRBV7-9	few	TRBJ1-4	NA	TGTGCCAGCAGCCAGCCCGGGGTGTGGACTAATGAAAAACTGTTTTTT	CASSQPGVWTNEKLFF
TRBV5-6	NA	TRBJ2-7	TRBD1	TGTGCCAGCAGGGGGGCCGGGACAGGCTCCTACGAGCAGTACTTC	CASRGAGTGSYEQYF
TRBV7-9	NA	TRBJ1-4	NA	TGTGCCAGCAGCTTAGTCCCGGGTGTTCAAGAAAAACTGTTTTTT	CASSLVPGVQEKLFF
TRBV27	NA	TRBJ2-7	TRBD1	TGTGCCAGCAGAACGGACAGGCGATTCTACGAGCAGTACTTC	CASRTDRRFYEQYF
TRBV10-3	NA	TRBJ1-5	NA	TGTGCCATCTCGAGTGGAGGCAATCAGCCCCAGCATTTT	CAISSGGNQPQHF
TRBV19	NA	TRBJ2-5	NA	TGTGCCAGTAGCAAAAGGGGCCGTTTAGGGGACCGGGCAGAGACCCAGTACTTC	CASSKRGRLGDRAETQYF
TRBV6-4	few	TRBJ1-2	NA	TGTGCCAGCAGTGAGCAGGGGTCTAACTATGGCTACACCTTC	CASSEQGSNYGYTF
TRBV4-1	NA	TRBJ2-7	NA	TGCGCCAGCAGCTTCCGTTCGGGTGAGTCCTACGAGCAGTACTTC	CASSFRSGESYEQYF
TRBV27	NA	TRBJ2-7	TRBD2	TGTGCCAGCAGCGGCCCGACTAGCGGGCCGTACTTC	CASSGPTSGPYF
TRBV19	NA	TRBJ2-7	NA	TGTGCCAGTAGTATTTGGGGAGAGGGCTACGAGCAGTACTTC	CASSIWGEGYEQYF
TRBV6-1	NA	TRBJ1-6	NA	TGTGCCAGCAGTACCGGGCCCTATAATTCACCCCTCCACTTT	CASSTGPYNSPLHF
TRBV7-2	NA	TRBJ2-3	NA	TGTGCCAGCAGCTCGCGACAGGCCACAGATACGCAGTATTTT	CASSSRQATDTQYF
TRBV28	NA	TRBJ2-7	NA	TGTGCCAGCTCACCAGGCTACGAGCAGTACTTC	CASSPGYEQYF
TRBV9	NA	TRBJ1-4	TRBD1	TGTGCCAGCAGCGGGGGGACAGAAATTGAAAAACTGTTTTTT	CASSGGTEIEKLFF
TRBV6-5	NA	TRBJ2-5	NA	TGTGCCAGCAGTCATGACAGGAATAAGAGGACCCAGTACTTC	CASSHDRNKRTQYF